The 26 T cell receptor beta chains reported below all come from one sample, sequenced in a study of blood T cells in healthy people across ages. A sample-barcoded 5' primer and a J-beta primer mix were used in a second PCR of roughly 6 to 12 cycles. MiXCR, applied by TCRdb to the 5' RACE reads, yields one record per CDR3 protein. The profile covers approximately 800,000 distinct CDR3 sequences, with 53% appearing a single time and around 40% taken by the ten largest. Source material: blood. Every receptor here comes from an elderly man in good health.

The chain uses TRBV21-1 and TRBJ1-2; no check of the table's D call, TRBD1, against the DNA was made. TRBV21-1 is labeled a pseudogene. CDR3 length: 14 residues. The CDR3 DNA follows: TGTGCCAGCAGGTGGACAGGGGGCACATTTGGCTACACCTTC. Protein product: CASRWTGGTFGYTF.

The rearrangement joins TRBV18 to TRBJ2-3; D remains ambiguous. Per the germline V gene, CDR1 is KGHSH and CDR2 is LQKENI. Deletions cut 6 bases from V and 6 bases from J, with 13 bases between. CDR3 length: 13 amino acids. In DNA form, the CDR3 reads TGTGCCAGCTCCGGCGGCGTGGACGATACGCAGTATTTT. Protein: CASSGGVDDTQYF.

This chain joins TRBV7-3 and TRBJ2-1; the D gene could be TRBD1 or TRBD2 (5 bases each). With 4 bases removed from V and 4 bases from J, the gap between germline ends came to 8 bases. CDR1 SGHTA and CDR2 FQGTGA come from the germline V gene. The CDR3 spans 13 residues. The CDR3 sequence is CASSWGPYNEQFF. The CDR3 coding sequence is TGTGCCAGCAGCTGGGGACCGTACAATGAGCAGTTCTTC.

This clonotype was seen a few times. This rearrangement joins TRBV29-1 to TRBJ1-2; TRBD1 matches at 7 bases. The CDR3 loop spans 16 amino acids. V was pared by 0 bases and J by 4 bases, with 11 bases of the junction left unmatched. Germline CDR1 SQVTM, CDR2 ANQGSEA. The CDR3 is CSVEESFTGEGYGYTF. DNA of the CDR3: TGCAGCGTTGAAGAGTCCTTCACAGGGGAAGGCTATGGCTACACCTTC.

This clonotype has only a few counts. This chain links TRBV5-1 with TRBJ2-1; D perhaps matches TRBD1 (8 bases). The CDR3 consists of 15 residues. Germline CDR1 SGHRS, CDR2 YFSETQ. The V end was cut by 5 bases, the J end by 8 bases, with 20 bases between. The CDR3 spells CASRLSGTGHDEQFF. CDR3 DNA sequence: TGCGCCAGCAGATTGAGCGGGACAGGCCATGATGAGCAGTTCTTC.

The V call is TRBV13, the J call TRBJ2-1; TRBD2 is a possible D gene (6 bases). CDR1 is PRHDT, CDR2 FYEKMQ, per germline (reference sequence). There are 16 residues in the CDR3. V dropped 4 bases and J dropped 3 bases, with 16 bases sitting between them. CDR3 DNA sequence: TGTGCCAGCAGCTCCTATCGGGGGAGGTTCTACAATGAGCAGTTCTTC. Its protein product is CASSSYRGRFYNEQFF.

The gene calls are TRBV12-3 or TRBV12-4 and TRBJ1-1; tentative D call: TRBD1 (5 bases). There are 14 residues in the CDR3. V gave up 4 bases and J gave up 3 bases, with 12 bases separating them. The CDR3, as DNA: TGTGCCAGCAGTTCCCCGGGAGGGGACACTGAAGCTTTCTTT. Translated, it gives CASSSPGGDTEAFF.

The J gene is TRBJ2-7, the V gene TRBV2; no reliable D call. The CDR3 is 12 residues long. Deletions cut 4 bases from V and 2 bases from J, with 6 bases between. Looked up from germline, CDR1 is SNHLY and CDR2 is FYNNEI. DNA for the CDR3: TGTGCCAGCAGTGTAGCAACCTACGAGCAGTACTTC. Protein product: CASSVATYEQYF.

CDR3 in DNA: TGTGCCTGGTCCAGGGGACAGGGGGAAGAAAAACTGTTTTTT. Translated, it gives CAWSRGQGEEKLFF. The chain carries TRBV30 and TRBJ1-4; TRBD1 matches at 11 bases. The CDR3 runs to 14 residues. CDR1 is GTSNPN and CDR2 is SVGIG in the germline V gene (reference sequence). J gave up 8 bases and V 5 bases, and 7 bases lay outside the gene matches.

V gene TRBV7-2 combines with J gene TRBJ2-1, with a tentative D call TRBD1 (6 bases). The CDR3 is 17 residues long. Germline-derived CDR1 and CDR2 are SGHTA and FQGNSA. The V and J ends lost 0 bases and 9 bases respectively, with 21 bases between them. As DNA, the CDR3 is TGTGCCAGCAGCTTAGCGTCGTTACAGGGTGAACGGAGTGAGCAGTTCTTC. Protein sequence: CASSLASLQGERSEQFF.

This clonotype appeared once. The rearrangement uses TRBV7-6 and TRBJ2-7, with 11 bases aligning to TRBD2. Germline CDR1 reads SGHVS; CDR2 reads FNYEAQ. CDR3 length equals 16 residues. The trim removed 4 bases at V and 3 bases at J, leaving 8 bases unmatched. The CDR3 sequence: CASSSQLAGGNYEQYF. For the CDR3, the DNA is TGTGCCAGCAGCTCGCAGCTAGCGGGAGGAAACTACGAGCAGTACTTC.

The genes are TRBV9 and TRBJ2-3; 7 nucleotides align to TRBD2. Germline V gives CDR1 SGDLS, CDR2 YYNGEE. The junction had 4 bases not matched to a gene; V was cut back by 2 bases and J by 1 base. CDR3 length equals 15 residues. CDR3 nucleotides: TGTGCCAGCAGCGTGTTGGCGGGGGGCACAGATACGCAGTATTTT. Amino acid sequence: CASSVLAGGTDTQYF.

The genes are TRBV10-3 and TRBJ2-4; D may correspond to TRBD1 or TRBD2 (5 bases each). The closer fit of TRBJ2-7 to the DNA end suggests the J call may be wrong. Germline values: CDR1 ENHRY, CDR2 SYGVKD. The CDR3 runs to 11 residues. This CDR3 reads CAITEGYEQYF. In nucleotides, the CDR3 is TGTGCCATCACCGAGGGGTACGAGCAGTACTTC.

V usage is TRBV20-1 and J usage is TRBJ2-5; 11 nucleotides align to TRBD2. Trimming cost V 6 bases and J 2 bases; bases outside gene matches: 5. This CDR3 region has 14 residues. Germline V lookup: CDR1 DFQATT, CDR2 SNEGSKA (reference sequence). CDR3 sequence: CSAIAGGWQETQYF. Written as DNA, the CDR3 is TGCAGTGCAATAGCGGGGGGGTGGCAAGAGACCCAGTACTTC.

This clonotype was observed a single time. The V and J genes are TRBV30 and TRBJ1-6; possible D gene TRBD1, 5 bases. The CDR3 totals 16 residues. Per the germline V gene, CDR1 is GTSNPN and CDR2 is SVGIG (reference sequence). V shed 3 bases and J shed 0 bases, with 12 bases lying between them. The CDR3 loop reads CAWRKRGSSYNSPLHF. The CDR3 bases are TGTGCCTGGAGAAAACGGGGGAGCTCCTATAATTCACCCCTCCACTTT.

The CDR3 DNA reads as TGCAGTGGGATAGACGGGGGAGGCACCTACGAGCAGTACTTC. Translating gives CSGIDGGGTYEQYF. The genes are TRBV20-1 and TRBJ2-7, with D possibly being TRBD2 (6 bases). The CDR3 has 14 residues. Germline V CDR1 and CDR2: DFQATT, SNEGSKA (reference sequence). V lost 7 bases and J 2 bases, leaving 18 bases between the germline ends.

CDR3 residues: CASRVSGQGHQETQYF. CDR3 nucleotides: TGTGCCAGCAGGGTGTCGGGACAGGGGCACCAAGAGACCCAGTACTTC. The chain is built from TRBV12-3 or TRBV12-4 and TRBJ2-5, with 10 bases fitting TRBD1. This CDR3 is 16 amino acids long. V lost 6 bases and J lost 0; bases outside the gene matches: 7.

The gene calls are TRBV20-1 and TRBJ2-7; perhaps TRBD2 as D (6 bases). The CDR3 contains 11 residues. Germline V gives CDR1 DFQATT, CDR2 SNEGSKA (reference sequence). V lost 6 bases and J 6 bases, leaving 12 bases between the germline ends. CDR3 sequence (DNA): TGCAGTGCCACGGCGGGGTTCGAGCAGTACTTC. Protein sequence: CSATAGFEQYF.

CDR3 DNA sequence: TGTGCCAGCAGTTTATCTCAGAGCCTCCCTGGGGCCAACGTCCTGACTTTC. Its protein is CASSLSQSLPGANVLTF. The chain employs TRBV28 and TRBJ2-6; D gene ambiguous. Germline V gene data show CDR1 as MDHEN and CDR2 as SYDVKM. The V end lost 1 base, the J end lost 2 bases, and 12 bases lay between the germline ends. The CDR3 sequence is 17 residues long.

This clonotype is a singleton in its sample. The V gene is TRBV27, the J gene TRBJ2-7; 11 bases fit TRBD1. The V gene end was trimmed by 7 bases and the J gene end by 5 bases; junction bases not matched to a gene: 4. Germline V gene lookup returns CDR1 MNHEY and CDR2 SMNVEV (reference sequence). The CDR3 totals 13 residues. CDR3 DNA sequence: TGTGCCAGCAAAAGGACAGGGGGCCACGAGCAGTACTTC. Translating gives CASKRTGGHEQYF.

The gene calls are TRBV20-1 and TRBJ2-5; 12 nucleotides match TRBD2. Germline CDR1 and CDR2: DFQATT and SNEGSKA (reference sequence). Trimming removed 5 bases from V and 7 bases from J; junction bases left unmatched: 5. There are 13 residues in the CDR3. CDR3 coding DNA: TGCAGTGCTTCACTAGCGGGAGGCCGGACCCAGTACTTC. This translates into CSASLAGGRTQYF.

This chain uses TRBV25-1 with TRBJ2-7, with 9 bases matching TRBD1. The germline gives CDR1 MGHDK, CDR2 SYGVNS. This CDR3 region has 16 residues. V lost 3 bases, J lost 3 bases, and 9 bases stayed unmatched. Here the CDR3 reads CASSDPGTGNVYEQYF. Here the CDR3 DNA reads TGTGCCAGCAGTGATCCAGGGACAGGGAATGTCTACGAGCAGTACTTC.

This clonotype was found once. This chain uses TRBV6-6 with TRBJ1-2; D call uncertain. The V gene lost 6 bases and the J gene lost 4 bases, with 15 bases spanning the gap. The CDR3 has 14 residues. Germline CDR1 is MNHNY and CDR2 is SVGAGI (reference sequence). The CDR3: CASRDVQTFYGYTF. CDR3 DNA sequence: TGTGCCAGCAGAGACGTACAGACCTTCTATGGCTACACCTTC.

This chain joins TRBV7-2 and TRBJ2-1; 12 bases align to TRBD1. This CDR3 comprises 17 residues. The germline V gene encodes CDR1 SGHTA and CDR2 FQGNSA. The V and J ends lost 1 base and 10 bases, in that order; junction bases with no gene match: 11. The CDR3 DNA follows: TGTGCCAGCAGCTTAGGTGGGACAGGGGGCGTATCCTACGAGCAGTTCTTC. Encoded protein: CASSLGGTGGVSYEQFF.

This clonotype showed up many times. Here the CDR3 DNA reads TGCAGCGTTGCACAGGGGGGATACGAGCAGTACTTC. It encodes CSVAQGGYEQYF. V is TRBV29-1 and J is TRBJ2-7; 8 positions agree with TRBD1. Germline V gives CDR1 SQVTM, CDR2 ANQGSEA. V dropped 4 bases and J dropped 4; count of bases not matched to a gene: 3. The CDR3 totals 12 residues.

The sample holds a few counts of this clonotype. The rearrangement joins TRBV20-1 to TRBJ2-5; D may be TRBD1 or TRBD2 (5 bases each). The CDR3 sequence is 12 residues long. Germline CDR1 reads DFQATT; CDR2 reads SNEGSKA (reference sequence). V gave up 0 bases and J gave up 7 bases, with 9 bases separating them. The CDR3 sequence is CSAREGVGTQYF. In DNA form, the CDR3 reads TGCAGTGCTAGAGAGGGGGTTGGGACCCAGTACTTC.